This T cell receptor beta chain was observed in a study of cytomegalovirus exposure and HLA in healthy donors. Overall study results and limits: From TCR beta sequences, most subjects' HLA-A and HLA-B alleles were reportedly predicted accurately.

The PCR used 60 Vbeta and 13 Jbeta primers. TCRdb's table, derived via immunoSEQ multiplex PCR, lists solely in-frame clones and lacks some. This sample has approximately 150,000 clones, with around four fifths found just once. Regarding this clone: Its cognate antigen is unknown.

Germline V gene lookup returns CDR1 LNHDA and CDR2 SQIVND (reference sequence). This CDR3 is built from 17 residues. The V gene end was trimmed by 7 bases and the J gene end by 3 bases; junction bases not matched to a gene: 18. Those who donated were healthy bone marrow donors. The genes are TRBV19 and TRBJ2-7; 7 positions agree with TRBD1. Sequencing was done on a sample of PBMCs. The source is a boy between 2 and 10 years old in good health and CMV-seronegative. As DNA, the CDR3 is TGTGCCAGTATAGGGGGCCAGGCTGGAGGTAGGTACTACGAGCAGTACTTC. Protein: CASIGGQAGGRYYEQYF.